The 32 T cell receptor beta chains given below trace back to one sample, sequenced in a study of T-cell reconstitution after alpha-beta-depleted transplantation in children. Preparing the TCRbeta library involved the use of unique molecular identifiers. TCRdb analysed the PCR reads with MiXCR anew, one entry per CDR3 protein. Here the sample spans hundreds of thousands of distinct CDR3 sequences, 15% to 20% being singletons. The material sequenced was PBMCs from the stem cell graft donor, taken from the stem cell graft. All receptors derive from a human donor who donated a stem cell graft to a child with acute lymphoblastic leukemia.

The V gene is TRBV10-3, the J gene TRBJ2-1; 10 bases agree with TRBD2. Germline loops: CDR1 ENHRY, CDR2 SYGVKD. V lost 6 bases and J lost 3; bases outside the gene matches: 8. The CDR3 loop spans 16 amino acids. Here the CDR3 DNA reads TGTGCCATCAGCCCTAGCGGGAGAAAATACTACAATGAGCAGTTCTTC. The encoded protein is CAISPSGRKYYNEQFF.

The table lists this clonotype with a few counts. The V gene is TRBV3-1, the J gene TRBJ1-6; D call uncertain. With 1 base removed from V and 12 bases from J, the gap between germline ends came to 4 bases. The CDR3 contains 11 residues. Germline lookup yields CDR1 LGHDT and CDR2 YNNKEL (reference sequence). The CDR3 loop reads CASSQGGPLHF. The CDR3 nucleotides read TGTGCCAGCAGCCAAGGGGGACCCCTCCACTTT.

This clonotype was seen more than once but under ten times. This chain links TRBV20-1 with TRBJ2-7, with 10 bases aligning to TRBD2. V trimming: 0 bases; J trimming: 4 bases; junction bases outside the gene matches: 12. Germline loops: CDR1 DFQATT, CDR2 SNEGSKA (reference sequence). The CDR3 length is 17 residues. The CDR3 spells CSARDWGVTSGLYEQYF. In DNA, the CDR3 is TGCAGTGCTAGAGATTGGGGTGTGACTAGCGGGTTATACGAGCAGTACTTC.

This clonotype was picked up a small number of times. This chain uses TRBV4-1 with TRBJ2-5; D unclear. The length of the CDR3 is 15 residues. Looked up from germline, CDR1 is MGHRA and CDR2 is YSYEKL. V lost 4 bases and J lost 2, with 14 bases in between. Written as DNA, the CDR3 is TGCGCCAGCAGCCCGCGTGGGCTAGATCAAGAGACCCAGTACTTC. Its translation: CASSPRGLDQETQYF.

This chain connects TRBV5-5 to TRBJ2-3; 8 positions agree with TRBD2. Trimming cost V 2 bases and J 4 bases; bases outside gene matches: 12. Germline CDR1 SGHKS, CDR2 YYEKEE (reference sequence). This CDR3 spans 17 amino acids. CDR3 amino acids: CASSFSSSGHGPDTQYF. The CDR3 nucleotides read TGTGCCAGCAGCTTCTCGTCTAGCGGGCATGGACCAGATACGCAGTATTTT.

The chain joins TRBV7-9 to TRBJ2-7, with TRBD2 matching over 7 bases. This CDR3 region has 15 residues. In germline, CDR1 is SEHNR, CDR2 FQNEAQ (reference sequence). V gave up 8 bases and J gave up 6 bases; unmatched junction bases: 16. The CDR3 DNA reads TGTGCCAGCCGGGAAGCTGGGGGGGACTTTACCGAGCAGTACTTC. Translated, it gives CASREAGGDFTEQYF.

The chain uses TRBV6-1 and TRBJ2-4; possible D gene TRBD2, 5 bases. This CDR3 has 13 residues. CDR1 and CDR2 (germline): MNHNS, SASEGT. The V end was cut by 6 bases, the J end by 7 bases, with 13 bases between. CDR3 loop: CASSPMAGNIQYF. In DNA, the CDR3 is TGTGCCAGCAGCCCCATGGCGGGTAACATTCAGTACTTC.

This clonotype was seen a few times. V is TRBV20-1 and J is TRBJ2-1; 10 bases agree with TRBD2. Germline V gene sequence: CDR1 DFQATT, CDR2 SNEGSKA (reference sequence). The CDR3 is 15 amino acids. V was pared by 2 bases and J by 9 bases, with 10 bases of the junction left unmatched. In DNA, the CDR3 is TGCAGTGCTAGAAGACTAGCGGGCCCGCTGGGTGAGCAGTTCTTC. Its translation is CSARRLAGPLGEQFF.

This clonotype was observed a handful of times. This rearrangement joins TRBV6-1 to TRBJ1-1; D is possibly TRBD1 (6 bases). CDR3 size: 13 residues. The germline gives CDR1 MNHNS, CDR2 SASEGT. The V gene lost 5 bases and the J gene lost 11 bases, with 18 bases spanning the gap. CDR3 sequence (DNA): TGTGCCAGCAGTCTCGGGAGGACAGATAGGGCTTTCTTT. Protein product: CASSLGRTDRAFF.

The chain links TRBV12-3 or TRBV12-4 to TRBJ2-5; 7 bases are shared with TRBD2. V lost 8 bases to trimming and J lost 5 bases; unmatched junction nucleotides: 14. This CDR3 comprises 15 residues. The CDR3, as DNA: TGTGCCAGCCTTAAGGGAGGGCGCCCTTGGGAGACCCAGTACTTC. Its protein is CASLKGGRPWETQYF.

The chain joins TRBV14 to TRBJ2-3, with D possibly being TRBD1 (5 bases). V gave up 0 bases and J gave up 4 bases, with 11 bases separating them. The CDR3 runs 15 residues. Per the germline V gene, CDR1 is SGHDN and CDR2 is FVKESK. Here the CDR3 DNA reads TGTGCCAGCAGCCAAGATAGTGTCAGGGCAGATACGCAGTATTTT. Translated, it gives CASSQDSVRADTQYF.

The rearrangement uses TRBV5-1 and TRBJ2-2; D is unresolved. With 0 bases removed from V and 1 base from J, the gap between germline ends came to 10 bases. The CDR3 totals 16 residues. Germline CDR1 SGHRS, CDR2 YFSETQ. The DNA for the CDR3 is TGCGCCAGCAGCTTGGTGGTAGTTCGGAACACCGGGGAGCTGTTTTTT. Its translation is CASSLVVVRNTGELFF. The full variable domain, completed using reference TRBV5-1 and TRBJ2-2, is KAGVTQTPRYLIKTRGQQVTLSCSPISGHRSVSWYQQTPGQGLQFLFEYFSETQRNKGNFPGRFSGRQFSNSRSEMNVSTLELGDSALYLCASSLVVVRNTGELFFGEGSRLTVL.

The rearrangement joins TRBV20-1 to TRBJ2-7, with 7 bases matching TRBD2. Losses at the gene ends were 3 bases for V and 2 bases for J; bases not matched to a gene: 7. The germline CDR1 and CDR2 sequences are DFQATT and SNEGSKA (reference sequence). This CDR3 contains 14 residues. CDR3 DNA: TGCAGTGCTAGTTCCGCGGGAGTACCCTACGAGCAGTACTTC. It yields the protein CSASSAGVPYEQYF.

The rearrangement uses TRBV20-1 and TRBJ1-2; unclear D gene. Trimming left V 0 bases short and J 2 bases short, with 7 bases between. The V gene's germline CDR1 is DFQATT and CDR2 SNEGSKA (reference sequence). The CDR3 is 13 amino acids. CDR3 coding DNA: TGCAGTGCTAGAGACGACTGGAACTATGGCTACACCTTC. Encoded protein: CSARDDWNYGYTF.

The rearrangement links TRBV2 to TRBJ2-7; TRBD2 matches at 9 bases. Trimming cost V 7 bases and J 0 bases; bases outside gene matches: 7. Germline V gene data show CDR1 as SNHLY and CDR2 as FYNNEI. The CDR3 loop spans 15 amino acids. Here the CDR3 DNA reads TGTGCCAGCATGCCGCTAGCGGGACCCTCCTACGAGCAGTACTTC. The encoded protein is CASMPLAGPSYEQYF.

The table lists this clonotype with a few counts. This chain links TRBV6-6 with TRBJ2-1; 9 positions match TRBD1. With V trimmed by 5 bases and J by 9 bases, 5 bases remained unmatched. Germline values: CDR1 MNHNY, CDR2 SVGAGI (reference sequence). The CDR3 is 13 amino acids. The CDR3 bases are TGTGCCAGCAGTGTTGGGACAGGGAGTGAGCAGTTCTTC. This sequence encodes CASSVGTGSEQFF.

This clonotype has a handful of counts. The CDR3 sequence: CASSLAGRTQYF. DNA of the CDR3: TGTGCCAGCAGCTTAGCCGGACGGACCCAGTACTTC. The chain uses TRBV7-6 and TRBJ2-5, with D unresolved. The CDR3 is 12 residues long. V was trimmed by 0 bases and J by 7 bases, leaving 6 bases between them. Germline assignment: CDR1 SGHVS and CDR2 FNYEAQ.

For the CDR3, the DNA is TGCAGTGCTAGAGAGGCTTGGGAGCGCGTGGGCACAGATACGCAGTATTTT. It is translated as CSAREAWERVGTDTQYF. The chain combines TRBV20-1 with TRBJ2-3; TRBD2 might be the D (5 bases). Per the germline V gene, CDR1 is DFQATT and CDR2 is SNEGSKA (reference sequence). This CDR3 has 17 residues. Trimming pared 0 bases from V and 1 base from J, leaving 17 bases between.

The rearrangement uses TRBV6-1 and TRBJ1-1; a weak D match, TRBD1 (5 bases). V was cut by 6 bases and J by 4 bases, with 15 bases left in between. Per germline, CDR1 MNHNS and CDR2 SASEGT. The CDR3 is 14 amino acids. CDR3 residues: CASRGLVLSTEAFF. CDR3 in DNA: TGTGCCAGCAGGGGACTTGTTCTTTCCACTGAAGCTTTCTTT.

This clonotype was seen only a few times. The CDR3 spells CASSPLHGMNTEAFF. CDR3 DNA sequence: TGTGCCAGCAGCCCCCTGCACGGCATGAACACTGAAGCTTTCTTT. V gene TRBV7-3 combines with J gene TRBJ1-1, with D hard to call. This CDR3 is built from 15 residues. The V end lost 5 bases, the J end lost 0 bases, and 13 bases lay between the germline ends. Per the germline V gene, CDR1 is SGHTA and CDR2 is FQGTGA.

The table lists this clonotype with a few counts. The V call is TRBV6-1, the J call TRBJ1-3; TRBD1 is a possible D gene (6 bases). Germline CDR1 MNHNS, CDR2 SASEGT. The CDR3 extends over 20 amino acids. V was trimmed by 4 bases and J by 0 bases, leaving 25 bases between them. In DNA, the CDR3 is TGTGCCAGCAGTGCCCTTTCCAGGGGATGGGGCGGCAGCTCTGGAAACACCATATATTTT. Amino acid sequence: CASSALSRGWGGSSGNTIYF.

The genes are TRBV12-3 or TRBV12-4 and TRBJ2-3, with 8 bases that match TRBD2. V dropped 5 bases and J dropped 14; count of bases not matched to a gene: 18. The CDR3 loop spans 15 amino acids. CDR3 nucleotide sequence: TGTGCCAGCAGTCCCCGGGGTAGCGGGACCTGGTGGATGTATTTT. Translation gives CASSPRGSGTWWMYF.

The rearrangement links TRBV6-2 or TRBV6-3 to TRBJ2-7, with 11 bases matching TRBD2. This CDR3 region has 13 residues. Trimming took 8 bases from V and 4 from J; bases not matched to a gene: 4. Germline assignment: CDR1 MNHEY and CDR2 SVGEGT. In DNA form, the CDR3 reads TGTGCCAGCCAGACTAGCGGGATGTACGAGCAGTACTTC. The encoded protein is CASQTSGMYEQYF.

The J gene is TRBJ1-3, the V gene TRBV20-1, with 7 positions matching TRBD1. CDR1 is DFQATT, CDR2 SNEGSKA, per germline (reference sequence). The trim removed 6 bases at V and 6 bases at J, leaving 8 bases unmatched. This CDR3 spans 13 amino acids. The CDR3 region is CSAKDRVPNTIYF. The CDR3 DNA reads TGCAGTGCAAAAGACAGGGTCCCAAACACCATATATTTT.

The CDR3 DNA follows: TGTGCCAGCAGTGAAGCTTCCCGGGGGTTGGACGAGCAGTACTTC. This sequence encodes CASSEASRGLDEQYF. J is TRBJ2-7 and V is TRBV6-1; TRBD2 is a possible D gene (6 bases). This CDR3 has 15 amino acids. V lost 0 bases and J 5 bases, leaving 14 bases between the germline ends. Germline CDR1 is MNHNS and CDR2 is SASEGT.

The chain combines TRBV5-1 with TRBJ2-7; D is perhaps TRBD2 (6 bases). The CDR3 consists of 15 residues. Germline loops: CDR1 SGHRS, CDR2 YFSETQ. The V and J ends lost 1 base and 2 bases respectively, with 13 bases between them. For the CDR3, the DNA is TGCGCCAGCAGCTTGCAAGCGGGCCTTACCTACGAGCAGTACTTC. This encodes CASSLQAGLTYEQYF.

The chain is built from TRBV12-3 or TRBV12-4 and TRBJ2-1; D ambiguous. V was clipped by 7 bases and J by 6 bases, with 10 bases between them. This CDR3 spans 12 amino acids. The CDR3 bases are TGTGCCAGCATGGATCGGTTCAATGAGCAGTTCTTC. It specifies CASMDRFNEQFF.

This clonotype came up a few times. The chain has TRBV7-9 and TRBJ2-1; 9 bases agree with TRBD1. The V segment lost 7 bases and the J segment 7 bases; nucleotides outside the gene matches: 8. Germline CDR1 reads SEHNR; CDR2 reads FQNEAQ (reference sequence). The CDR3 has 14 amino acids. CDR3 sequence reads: CASTRTGEGNEQFF. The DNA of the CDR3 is TGTGCCAGCACTCGGACAGGGGAAGGGAATGAGCAGTTCTTC. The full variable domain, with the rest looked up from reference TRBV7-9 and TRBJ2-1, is DTGVSQNPRHKITKRGQNVTFRCDPISEHNRLYWYRQTLGQGPEFLTYFQNEAQLEKSRLLSDRFSAERPKGSFSTLEIQRTEQGDSAMYLCASTRTGEGNEQFFGPGTRLTVL.

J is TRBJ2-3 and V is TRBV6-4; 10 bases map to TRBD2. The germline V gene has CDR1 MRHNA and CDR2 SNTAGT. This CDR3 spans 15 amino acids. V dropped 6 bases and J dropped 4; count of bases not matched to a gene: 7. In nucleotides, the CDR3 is TGTGCCAGCAGCCCTACCCTAGCGGGAGCAGATACGCAGTATTTT. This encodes CASSPTLAGADTQYF.

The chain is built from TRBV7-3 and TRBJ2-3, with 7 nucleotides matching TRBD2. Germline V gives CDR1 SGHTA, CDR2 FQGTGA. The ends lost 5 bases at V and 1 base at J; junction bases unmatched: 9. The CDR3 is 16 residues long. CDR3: CASSPKGTTGTDTQYF. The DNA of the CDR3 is TGTGCCAGCAGCCCGAAGGGGACTACAGGCACAGATACGCAGTATTTT.

The CDR3 is CSATGGSHYEQYF. The CDR3 region has the DNA TGCAGTGCTACAGGCGGGAGCCACTACGAGCAGTACTTC. The chain recombines TRBV20-1 with TRBJ2-7, with TRBD2 matching 7 bases. Germline loops: CDR1 DFQATT, CDR2 SNEGSKA (reference sequence). There are 13 residues in the CDR3. Trimming at V came to 4 bases and at J to 3 bases, leaving 6 bases not matched to a gene.

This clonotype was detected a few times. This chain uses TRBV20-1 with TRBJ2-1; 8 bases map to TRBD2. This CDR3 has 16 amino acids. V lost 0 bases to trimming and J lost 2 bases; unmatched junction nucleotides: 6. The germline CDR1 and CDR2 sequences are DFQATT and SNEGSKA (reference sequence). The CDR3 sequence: CSARDGQRGTYNEQFF. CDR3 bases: TGCAGTGCTAGAGATGGTCAGCGGGGGACCTACAATGAGCAGTTCTTC.